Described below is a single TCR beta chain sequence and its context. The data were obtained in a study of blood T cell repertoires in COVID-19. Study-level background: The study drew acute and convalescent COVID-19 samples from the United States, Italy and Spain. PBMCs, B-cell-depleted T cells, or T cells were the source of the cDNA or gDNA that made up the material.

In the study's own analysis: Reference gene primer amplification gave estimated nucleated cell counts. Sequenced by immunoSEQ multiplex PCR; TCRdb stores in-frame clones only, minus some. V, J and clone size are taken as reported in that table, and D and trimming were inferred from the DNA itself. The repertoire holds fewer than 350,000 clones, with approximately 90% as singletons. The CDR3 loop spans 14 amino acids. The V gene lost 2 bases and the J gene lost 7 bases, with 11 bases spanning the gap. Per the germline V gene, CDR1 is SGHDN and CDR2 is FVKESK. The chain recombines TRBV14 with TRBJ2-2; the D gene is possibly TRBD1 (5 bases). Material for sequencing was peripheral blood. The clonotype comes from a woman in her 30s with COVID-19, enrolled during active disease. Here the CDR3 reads CASSQQTGSGELFF. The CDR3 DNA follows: TGTGCCAGCAGCCAACAAACAGGAAGCGGGGAGCTGTTTTTT.